Presented here are 4 T cell receptor beta chains from one specimen sequenced in a study of shared clonotypes between healthy human individuals (dated by TCRdb to the early 2020s). Library creation used the immunoSEQ multiplex PCR assay. Held by TCRdb, this immuneACCESS table contains in-frame sequences only and omits some clones. Under half of the omission traces to an unresolved V gene where checked; the cause of the rest is unknown. The sample table contains 2,500,000 or so clones; only one count was recorded for 90% to 95% of them. The ten largest make up 0.36% of the sample. Specimen: naive CD4+ T cells from PBMCs. In the paper's terms, the cell subset or site label means: CD45RA+ positively selected. These receptors originate from a man between 18 and 35 years old in good health. Some clones in this sample may be carry-over from other donors' samples.

V gene TRBV9 combines with J gene TRBJ2-3; no reliable D call. This CDR3 comprises 14 residues. Trimming shortened V by 3 bases and J by 4 bases, and 12 bases separated the two germline ends. The germline V gene encodes CDR1 SGDLS and CDR2 YYNGEE. The CDR3 DNA reads TGTGCCAGCAGCGGTGGGCTATTGGCAGATACGCAGTATTTT. It encodes CASSGGLLADTQYF.

The genes are TRBV21-1 and TRBJ1-5; TRBD1 is taken as the D call from the table, unchecked against the DNA. TRBV21-1 has pseudogene status. The CDR3 loop spans 16 amino acids. CDR3 nucleotides: TGTGCCAGCAGAATAACCCGGGACAGTCGCAATCAGCCCCAGCATTTT. Translation gives CASRITRDSRNQPQHF.

The chain links TRBV5-1 to TRBJ2-7; D remains ambiguous. This CDR3 is 14 amino acids long. The V end was cut by 4 bases, the J end by 3 bases, with 14 bases between. Germline V CDR1 and CDR2: SGHRS, YFSETQ. The CDR3, as DNA: TGCGCCAGCAGCCAGTCGCCGGCGGTCTACGAGCAGTACTTC. Translating it yields CASSQSPAVYEQYF.

With respect to this clone: Other DNA sequences in the same sample also yield this CDR3. The chain employs TRBV30 and TRBJ2-5, with a tentative D call TRBD1 (6 bases). This CDR3 has 13 amino acids. The germline gives CDR1 GTSNPN, CDR2 SVGIG (reference sequence). With 3 bases removed from V and 2 bases from J, the gap between germline ends came to 10 bases. The CDR3 coding sequence is TGTGCCTGGAGCCTACAGGGACAAGAGACCCAGTACTTC. It codes for CAWSLQGQETQYF.